A selection of T cell receptor beta chains follows, all from one sample in a study of tumor-infiltrating lymphocytes in primary liver carcinoma. TCRdb reprocessed the multiplex PCR reads via MiXCR and lists one record per CDR3 protein. Of about 330,000 distinct CDR3 sequences listed, less than 70% are singletons. Sequences were obtained from peripheral blood. Receptors originate from a man in his forties with primary liver carcinoma and hepatitis B virus infection. Each CDR3 is given with its conserved first and last residue. D genes are given only for firm matches. Where a row states a size, it is once, few, many or the class of an expanded clone; other rows omit it.

v_gene	d_gene	j_gene	abundance	CDR3nt	CDR3aa
TRBV10-3	TRBD2	TRBJ2-6	few	TGTGCCATCATGCCATCCGCCGGGGGAGGGACCGGGGCCAACGTCCTGACTTTC	CAIMPSAGGGTGANVLTF
TRBV11-2	NA	TRBJ2-1	many	TGTGCCACCAAGCGGGCCTTCTTGGGTGAGCAGTTCTTC	CATKRAFLGEQFF
TRBV29-1	TRBD2	TRBJ2-5	NA	TGCAGCGGTGGACTAGGGAAAGAGCCCCAGTACTTC	CSGGLGKEPQYF
TRBV6-5	TRBD2	TRBJ2-5	NA	TGTGCCAGCAGTATACTAGCGGGTCAAGAGACCAAGTACTTC	CASSILAGQETKYF
TRBV11-3	TRBD1	TRBJ2-1	NA	TGTGCCAGCAGCATTCGGACAGGGGTGGATGAGCAGTTTTTC	CASSIRTGVDEQFF
TRBV29-1	TRBD2	TRBJ2-5	NA	TGCAGCGTTGATTTCCCTAGCGGCCTCCAAGAGACCCAGTACTTT	CSVDFPSGLQETQYF
TRBV14	TRBD2	TRBJ2-1	few	TGTGCCAACAGTGCCGTAGCGGGATGGGTAAACAATGAGCAGTCCTTC	CANSAVAGWVNNEQSF
TRBV4-2	TRBD2	TRBJ2-2	many	TGTGCCAGCAGCCCGTTCACTAGCGGGAGGGGCGGGGAGCTGTTTTTT	CASSPFTSGRGGELFF
TRBV29-1	NA	TRBJ2-2	many	TGCAGCGTTGTGGTGCAACCCGGGGAGCTGTTTTTT	CSVVVQPGELFF
TRBV6-6	NA	TRBJ2-7	NA	TGTGCCAGCAGTTACAATCGGGTGGCTCTATACGAGCAGTACTTC	CASSYNRVALYEQYF
TRBV12-3/TRBV12-4	NA	TRBJ1-2	many	TGTGCCAGCAGTTTCGGGGCTTTCTATGGCTACACCTTC	CASSFGAFYGYTF
TRBV11-2	TRBD2	TRBJ2-3	NA	TGTGCCAGCAGCTTACGGACCAGCGGCGGGAGGGCAGATACGCGATATTTT	CASSLRTSGGRADTRYF